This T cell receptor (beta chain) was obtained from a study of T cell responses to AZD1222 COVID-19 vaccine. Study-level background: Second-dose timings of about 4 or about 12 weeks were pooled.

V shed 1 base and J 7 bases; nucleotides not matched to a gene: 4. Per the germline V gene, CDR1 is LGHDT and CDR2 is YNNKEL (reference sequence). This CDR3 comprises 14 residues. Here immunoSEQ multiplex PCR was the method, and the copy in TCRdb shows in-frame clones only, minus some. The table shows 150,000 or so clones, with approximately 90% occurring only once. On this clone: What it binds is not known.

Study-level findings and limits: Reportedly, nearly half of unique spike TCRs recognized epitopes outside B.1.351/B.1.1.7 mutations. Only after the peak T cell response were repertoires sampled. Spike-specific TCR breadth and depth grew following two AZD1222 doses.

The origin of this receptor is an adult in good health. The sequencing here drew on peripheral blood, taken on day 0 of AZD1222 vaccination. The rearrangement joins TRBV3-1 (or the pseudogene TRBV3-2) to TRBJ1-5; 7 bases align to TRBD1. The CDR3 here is CASSQAQGKQPQHF. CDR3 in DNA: TGTGCCAGCAGCCAAGCACAGGGGAAACAGCCCCAGCATTTT.